This entry lists 17 T cell receptor beta chains sequenced from one sample in a study of blood T cell repertoires in COVID-19. Clones were sequenced by immunoSEQ multiplex PCR, and TCRdb holds only the in-frame ones, with some missing. Of around 250,000 clones in the sample, about 84% were seen once. The material sequenced was PBMCs or T cells enriched from blood (not recorded which). These receptors all stem from a woman aged 45-65 years who had recovered from COVID-19.

The V gene is TRBV19, the J gene TRBJ1-5, with D unclear. In germline, CDR1 is LNHDA, CDR2 SQIVND (reference sequence). The V end was cut by 5 bases, the J end by 6 bases, with 17 bases between. This CDR3 spans 15 amino acids. The CDR3 loop reads CASSEEGMGSQPQHF. The CDR3 DNA follows: TGTGCCAGTAGTGAAGAGGGAATGGGAAGTCAGCCCCAGCATTTT.

The gene calls are TRBV4-1 and TRBJ2-3; maybe TRBD1 (6 bases). CDR1 is MGHRA and CDR2 is YSYEKL in the germline V gene. The CDR3 sequence is 18 residues long. V gave up 1 base and J gave up 5 bases, with 22 bases separating them. CDR3 in DNA: TGCGCCAGCAGCCAAGGCCGGCTAGGGGGAGAGGCGAGAGATACGCAGTATTTT. Translated: CASSQGRLGGEARDTQYF.

The chain recombines TRBV3-1 (or the pseudogene TRBV3-2) with TRBJ1-1; 7 bases fit TRBD1. After removal of 4 bases from V and 7 bases from J, the junction contained 0 bases not matched to a gene. The CDR3 is 11 amino acids. CDR1 LGHDT and CDR2 YNNKEL come from the germline V gene (reference sequence). The chain's CDR3 is CASSPGGEAFF. The CDR3 region has the DNA TGTGCCAGCAGCCCAGGGGGTGAAGCTTTCTTT.

Many counts were recorded for this clone. This sample also contains other DNA sequences that code for the same CDR3. The chain carries TRBV18 and TRBJ1-1, with D perhaps TRBD1 (6 bases). With 2 bases removed from V and 1 base from J, the gap between germline ends came to 8 bases. The CDR3 runs to 14 residues. Germline V gene lookup returns CDR1 KGHSH and CDR2 LQKENI. CDR3 bases: TGTGCCAGCTCACCAGACAGGAAGAACACTGAAGCTTTCTTT. It specifies CASSPDRKNTEAFF. The full variable domain, completed using reference TRBV18 and TRBJ1-1, is NAGVMQNPRHLVRRRGQEARLRCSPMKGHSHVYWYRQLPEEGLKFMVYLQKENIIDESGMPKERFSAEFPKEGPSILRIQQVVRGDSAAYFCASSPDRKNTEAFFGQGTRLTVV.

This chain joins TRBV28 and TRBJ2-5, with a weak D call TRBD1 (5 bases). The germline gives CDR1 MDHEN, CDR2 SYDVKM. V was clipped by 6 bases and J by 5 bases, with 10 bases between them. CDR3 length: 12 residues. The CDR3 here is CASRRQPETQYF. DNA of the CDR3: TGTGCCAGCAGGCGACAGCCGGAGACCCAGTACTTC. Variable domain in full (rest from reference TRBV28 and TRBJ2-5): DVKVTQSSRYLVKRTGEKVFLECVQDMDHENMFWYRQDPGLGLRLIYFSYDVKMKEKGDIPEGYSVSREKKERFSLILESASTNQTSMYLCASRRQPETQYFGPGTRLLVL.

V gene TRBV7-9 combines with J gene TRBJ2-7; TRBD1 is a possible D gene (7 bases). The CDR3 consists of 13 residues. The V gene's germline CDR1 is SEHNR and CDR2 FQNEAQ (reference sequence). With 5 bases removed from V and 3 bases from J, the gap between germline ends came to 11 bases. In DNA form, the CDR3 reads TGTGCCAGCAGCCAGGGGGGTGTCTACGAGCAGTACTTC. It yields the protein CASSQGGVYEQYF.

This clone was seen only once. This chain links TRBV4-3 with TRBJ2-1; 12 bases agree with TRBD2. The CDR3 runs 18 residues. The V gene end was trimmed by 3 bases and the J gene end by 0 bases; junction bases not matched to a gene: 6. Germline CDR1 and CDR2: LGHNA and YSLEER. CDR3 loop: CASSQTSGSPSSYNEQFF. CDR3 coding DNA: TGCGCCAGCAGCCAGACTAGCGGGAGCCCGAGCTCCTACAATGAGCAGTTCTTC.

This chain joins TRBV28 and TRBJ2-3; D not resolved. Between the trimmed V and J ends, which lost 3 bases and 1 base, there was a span of 8 bases. The CDR3 extends over 14 amino acids. Germline CDR1 MDHEN, CDR2 SYDVKM. CDR3 DNA: TGTGCCAGCAGTTTTTGGCAGGGCACAGATACGCAGTATTTT. Protein sequence: CASSFWQGTDTQYF.

This clone was detected once. The J gene is TRBJ2-7, the V gene TRBV4-1; perhaps TRBD2 as D (6 bases). The CDR3 consists of 16 residues. Trimming pared 0 bases from V and 2 bases from J, leaving 14 bases between. CDR1 and CDR2 (germline): MGHRA, YSYEKL. The CDR3 spells CASSQERWGEAYEQYF. The CDR3, as DNA: TGCGCCAGCAGCCAAGAAAGGTGGGGGGAAGCCTACGAGCAGTACTTC.

This rearrangement joins TRBV5-5 to TRBJ2-7, with D uncertain. The CDR3 totals 15 residues. CDR1 SGHKS and CDR2 YYEKEE come from the germline V gene (reference sequence). Between the trimmed V and J ends, which lost 4 bases and 3 bases, there was a span of 17 bases. This chain's CDR3 is CASSPGQKSYYEQYF. The CDR3 nucleotides are TGTGCCAGCAGCCCGGGTCAGAAAAGCTACTACGAGCAGTACTTC.

The CDR3 DNA reads TGTGCCAGTAGTAACACAGGGGGGACCTACAATGAGCAGTTCTTC. Translation gives CASSNTGGTYNEQFF. The chain carries TRBV19 and TRBJ2-1; 8 nucleotides align to TRBD1. The germline CDR1 and CDR2 sequences are LNHDA and SQIVND (reference sequence). This CDR3 has 15 amino acids. The J segment lost 2 bases and the V segment lost 4 bases, leaving 4 bases of the junction unmatched.

This clone was counted a few times. The CDR3 spells CASSLGGGQNIQYF. CDR3 nucleotide sequence: TGTGCCAGCAGCTTAGGTGGAGGGCAAAACATTCAGTACTTC. The rearrangement joins TRBV7-2 to TRBJ2-4; possible D gene TRBD2, 6 bases. Germline V gene sequence: CDR1 SGHTA, CDR2 FQGNSA. CDR3 length: 14 residues. V shed 1 base and J shed 5 bases, with 9 bases lying between them.

The chain uses TRBV7-6 and TRBJ2-6; 9 bases fit TRBD1. Looked up from germline, CDR1 is SGHVS and CDR2 is FNYEAQ. V lost 5 bases, J lost 0 bases, and 2 bases stayed unmatched. The CDR3 extends over 16 amino acids. The CDR3 region is CASSVQGASGANVLTF. CDR3 DNA sequence: TGTGCCAGCAGCGTACAGGGGGCCTCTGGGGCCAACGTCCTGACTTTC. The full variable domain, rest sourced from reference TRBV7-6 and TRBJ2-6, is GAGVSQSPRYKVTKRGQDVALRCDPISGHVSLYWYRQALGQGPEFLTYFNYEAQQDKSGLPNDRFSAERPEGSISTLTIQRTEQRDSAMYRCASSVQGASGANVLTFGAGSRLTVL.

This chain uses TRBV11-2 with TRBJ2-3; the D gene is possibly TRBD2 (6 bases). CDR1 SGHAT and CDR2 FQNNGV come from the germline V gene. Trimming pared 5 bases from V and 10 bases from J, leaving 16 bases between. The CDR3 runs 13 residues. The CDR3 nucleotides read TGTGCCAGCAGCACCCAGGTGGGAGGTCCGCAGTATTTT. Translating gives CASSTQVGGPQYF.

The rearrangement joins TRBV30 to TRBJ1-5; D is undetermined. With 1 base removed from V and 1 base from J, the gap between germline ends came to 5 bases. CDR1 is GTSNPN and CDR2 is SVGIG in the germline V gene (reference sequence). The length of the CDR3 is 13 residues. The DNA of the CDR3 is TGTGCCTGGAGTGAAGAGAGCAATCAGCCCCAGCATTTT. Protein product: CAWSEESNQPQHF.

V usage is TRBV27 and J usage is TRBJ2-5, with 10 bases fitting TRBD1. Germline V gives CDR1 MNHEY, CDR2 SMNVEV (reference sequence). The CDR3 sequence is 13 residues long. Trimming cost V 5 bases and J 4 bases; bases outside gene matches: 1. This CDR3 reads CASSRDRGETQYF. The CDR3 DNA reads TGTGCCAGCAGTCGGGACAGGGGAGAGACCCAGTACTTC.

This clone was recorded only once. The chain is built from TRBV6-5 and TRBJ1-3, with D possibly TRBD1 on 6 matching bases. The CDR3 runs to 15 residues. Germline loops: CDR1 MNHEY, CDR2 SVGAGI. V lost 5 bases, J lost 4 bases, and 15 bases lay in between. This CDR3 reads CASSTQGTGGNTIYF. The CDR3 nucleotides are TGTGCCAGCAGTACACAGGGAACTGGAGGAAACACCATATATTTT.